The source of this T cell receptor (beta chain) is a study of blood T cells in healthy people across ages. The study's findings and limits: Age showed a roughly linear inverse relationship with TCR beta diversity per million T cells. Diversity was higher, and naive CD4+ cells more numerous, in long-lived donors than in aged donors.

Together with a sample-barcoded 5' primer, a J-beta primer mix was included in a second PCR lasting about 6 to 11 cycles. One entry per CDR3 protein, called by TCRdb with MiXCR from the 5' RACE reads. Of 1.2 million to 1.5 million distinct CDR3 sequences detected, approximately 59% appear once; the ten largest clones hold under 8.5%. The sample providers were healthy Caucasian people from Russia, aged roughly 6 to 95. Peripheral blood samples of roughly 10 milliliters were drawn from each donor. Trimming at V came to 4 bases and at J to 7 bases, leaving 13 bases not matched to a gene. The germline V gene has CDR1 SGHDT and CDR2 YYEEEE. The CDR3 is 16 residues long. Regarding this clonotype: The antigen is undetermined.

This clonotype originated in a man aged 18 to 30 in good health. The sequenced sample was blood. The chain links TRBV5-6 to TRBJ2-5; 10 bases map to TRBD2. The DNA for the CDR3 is TGTGCCAGCAGCCCATTCACCAGCGGGGGGGCCGGGACCCAGTACTTC. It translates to CASSPFTSGGAGTQYF.